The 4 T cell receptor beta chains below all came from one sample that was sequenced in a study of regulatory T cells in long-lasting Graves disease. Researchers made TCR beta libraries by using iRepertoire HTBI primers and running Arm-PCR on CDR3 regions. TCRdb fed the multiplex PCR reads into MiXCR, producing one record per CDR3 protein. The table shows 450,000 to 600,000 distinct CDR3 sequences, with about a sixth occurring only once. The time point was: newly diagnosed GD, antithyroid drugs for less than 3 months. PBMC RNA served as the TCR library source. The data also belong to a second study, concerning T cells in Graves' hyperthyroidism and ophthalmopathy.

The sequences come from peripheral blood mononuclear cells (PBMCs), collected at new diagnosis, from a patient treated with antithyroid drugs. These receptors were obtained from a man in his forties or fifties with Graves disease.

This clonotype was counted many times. In DNA form, the CDR3 reads TGCAGTGCTACAAGAAAACTAGCGGAGAGCACAGATACGCAGTATTTT. This translates into CSATRKLAESTDTQYF. The chain carries TRBV20-1 and TRBJ2-3; 8 nucleotides agree with TRBD2. The trim removed 4 bases at V and 0 bases at J, leaving 9 bases unmatched. Germline CDR1 reads DFQATT; CDR2 reads SNEGSKA (reference sequence). CDR3 length: 16 residues.

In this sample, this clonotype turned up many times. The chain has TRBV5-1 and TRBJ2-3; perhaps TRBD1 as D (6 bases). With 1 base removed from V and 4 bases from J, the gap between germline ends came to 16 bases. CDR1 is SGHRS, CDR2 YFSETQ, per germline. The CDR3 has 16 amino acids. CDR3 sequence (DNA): TGCGCCAGCAGCTTGCGGGACACAGGGTGGTCAGATACGCAGTATTTT. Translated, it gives CASSLRDTGWSDTQYF.

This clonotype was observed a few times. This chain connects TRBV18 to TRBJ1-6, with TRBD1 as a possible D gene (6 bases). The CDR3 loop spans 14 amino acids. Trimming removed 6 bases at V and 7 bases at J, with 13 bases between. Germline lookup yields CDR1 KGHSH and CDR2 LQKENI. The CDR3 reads CASSLPGQNSPLHF. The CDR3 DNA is TGTGCCAGCTCGCTCCCGGGACAAAATTCACCCCTCCACTTT.

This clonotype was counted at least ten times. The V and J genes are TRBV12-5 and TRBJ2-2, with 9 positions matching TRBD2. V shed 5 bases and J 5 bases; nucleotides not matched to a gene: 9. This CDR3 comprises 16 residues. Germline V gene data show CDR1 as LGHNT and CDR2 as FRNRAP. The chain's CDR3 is CASGTVAGVRTGELFF. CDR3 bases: TGTGCTAGTGGTACCGTAGCGGGAGTGAGGACCGGGGAGCTGTTTTTT.